This T cell receptor beta chain stems from a study of CD8 T cells in Susac syndrome. Overall study results and limits: The study acknowledged a relatively small number of individuals in its TCR sequencing and HLA analysis.

Turning to this clonotype: Its antigen is unidentified.

Germline CDR1 is SEHNR and CDR2 is FQNEAQ (reference sequence). This CDR3 spans 14 amino acids. V was clipped by 4 bases and J by 3 bases; unmatched bases: 4. Reverse transcription of 0.5 to 1 ug RNA was performed with random hexamers. The TCR beta CDR3 was amplified by immunoSEQ multiplex PCR across 54 Vbeta, 13 Jbeta. From the immunoSEQ multiplex PCR reads, TCRdb called clonotypes with MiXCR, one entry per CDR3 protein. The sample yields roughly 200,000 distinct CDR3 sequences, about 95% seen once. Source material: CD8+ T cells from PBMCs. This sequence joins TRBV7-9 and TRBJ2-7, with 9 bases identical to TRBD2. The sequence derives from a human donor with multiple sclerosis. The CDR3 coding sequence is TGTGCCAGCAGCTCCGCTAGCGGGAACTACGAGCAGTACTTC. Protein sequence: CASSSASGNYEQYF.